This T cell receptor (beta chain) derives from a study of human T cells and chemical hapten exposure. Overall study: Patches with 0.01% DPC went on the upper back, and the tests were read at 6 days. Study findings and constraints: Given that the donors had alopecia, their immune response may differ from that seen in healthy people.

This clonotype has only a few counts. Its specificity is unknown. TCRdb fed the RACE reads into MiXCR, producing one record per CDR3 protein. Of over 150,000 distinct CDR3 sequences listed, around a quarter are singletons. Stated time point: patch test 3, about 24 weeks after DPC sensitization. Treatment noted: therapeutic diphenylcyclopropenone sensitization with weekly scalp DPC. Every patch test was put on after a blood sample was taken. Alopecia patients deemed DPC-suitable, aged 18 to 70, excluding pregnancy. CDR3 length equals 14 residues. Germline CDR1 MNHEY, CDR2 SVGEGT. Deletions cut 7 bases from V and 3 bases from J, with 12 bases between.

The origin of this receptor is a woman under 30 with alopecia areata. Some clones in this sample may be carry-over from other donors' samples. Here the sequenced sample was whole blood, taken in connection with sensitization to the hapten diphenylcyclopropenone (DPC). V and J are TRBV6-2 or TRBV6-3 and TRBJ1-4; possible D gene TRBD1, 5 bases. The CDR3 DNA reads TGTGCCAGCACCGTCGGGGGAGCTAATGAAAAACTGTTTTTT. Amino acids: CASTVGGANEKLFF.